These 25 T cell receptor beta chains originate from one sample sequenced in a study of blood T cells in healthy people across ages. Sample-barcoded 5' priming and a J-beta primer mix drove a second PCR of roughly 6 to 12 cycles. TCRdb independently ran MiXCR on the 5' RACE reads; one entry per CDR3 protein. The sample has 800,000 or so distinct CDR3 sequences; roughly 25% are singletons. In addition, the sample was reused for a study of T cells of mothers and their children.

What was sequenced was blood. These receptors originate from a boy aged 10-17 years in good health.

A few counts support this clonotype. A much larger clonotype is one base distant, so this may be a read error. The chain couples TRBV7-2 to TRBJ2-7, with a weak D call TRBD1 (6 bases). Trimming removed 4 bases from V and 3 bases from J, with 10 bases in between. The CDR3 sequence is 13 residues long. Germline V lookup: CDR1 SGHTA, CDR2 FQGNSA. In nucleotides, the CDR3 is TGTGCCAGCAGCTGGGACATGGGCTACGAGCAGTACTTC. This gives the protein CASSWDMGYEQYF.

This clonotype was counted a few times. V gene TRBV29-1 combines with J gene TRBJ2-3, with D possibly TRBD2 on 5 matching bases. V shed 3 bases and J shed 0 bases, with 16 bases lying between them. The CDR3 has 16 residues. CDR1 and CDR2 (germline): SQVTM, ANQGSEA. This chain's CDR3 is CSVEISGGFSTDTQYF. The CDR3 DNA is TGCAGCGTTGAGATCTCGGGCGGGTTCAGCACAGATACGCAGTATTTT.

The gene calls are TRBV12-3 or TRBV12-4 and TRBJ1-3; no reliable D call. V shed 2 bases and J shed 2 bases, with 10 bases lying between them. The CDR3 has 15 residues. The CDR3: CASSLPLHTGNTIYF. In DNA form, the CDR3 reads TGTGCCAGCAGTTTACCACTCCACACTGGAAACACCATATATTTT.

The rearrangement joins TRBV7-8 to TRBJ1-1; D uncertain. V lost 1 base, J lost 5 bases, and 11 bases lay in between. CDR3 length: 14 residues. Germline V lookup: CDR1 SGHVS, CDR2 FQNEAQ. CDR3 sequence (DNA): TGTGCCAGCAGCTTAGTAGAGGCATCAACTGAAGCTTTCTTT. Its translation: CASSLVEASTEAFF.

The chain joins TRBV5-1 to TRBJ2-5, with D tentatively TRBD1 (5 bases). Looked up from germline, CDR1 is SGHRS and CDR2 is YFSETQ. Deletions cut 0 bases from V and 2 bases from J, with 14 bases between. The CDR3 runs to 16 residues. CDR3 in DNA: TGCGCCAGCAGCTTGGACCCAACAGGCGCTCAAGAGACCCAGTACTTC. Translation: CASSLDPTGAQETQYF.

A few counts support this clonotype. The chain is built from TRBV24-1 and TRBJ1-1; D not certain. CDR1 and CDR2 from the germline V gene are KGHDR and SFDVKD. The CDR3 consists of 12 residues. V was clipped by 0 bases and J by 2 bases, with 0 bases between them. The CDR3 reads CATSDLNTEAFF. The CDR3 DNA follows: TGTGCCACCAGTGATTTGAACACTGAAGCTTTCTTT.

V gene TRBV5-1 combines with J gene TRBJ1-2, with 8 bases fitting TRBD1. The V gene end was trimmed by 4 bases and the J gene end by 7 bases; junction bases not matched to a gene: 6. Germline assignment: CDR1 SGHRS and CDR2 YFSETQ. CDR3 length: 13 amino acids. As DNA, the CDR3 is TGCGCCAGCAGCCTATGGACAGGGCCTGGCTACACCTTC. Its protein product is CASSLWTGPGYTF. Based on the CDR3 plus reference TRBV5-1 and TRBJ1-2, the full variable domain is KAGVTQTPRYLIKTRGQQVTLSCSPISGHRSVSWYQQTPGQGLQFLFEYFSETQRNKGNFPGRFSGRQFSNSRSEMNVSTLELGDSALYLCASSLWTGPGYTFGSGTRLTVV.

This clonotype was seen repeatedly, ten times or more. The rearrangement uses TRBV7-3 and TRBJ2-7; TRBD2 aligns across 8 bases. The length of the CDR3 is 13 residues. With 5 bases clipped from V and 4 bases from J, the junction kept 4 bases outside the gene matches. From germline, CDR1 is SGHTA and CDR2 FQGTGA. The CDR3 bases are TGTGCCAGCAGCGCGTCGGGGGGGTACGAGCAGTACTTC. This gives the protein CASSASGGYEQYF.

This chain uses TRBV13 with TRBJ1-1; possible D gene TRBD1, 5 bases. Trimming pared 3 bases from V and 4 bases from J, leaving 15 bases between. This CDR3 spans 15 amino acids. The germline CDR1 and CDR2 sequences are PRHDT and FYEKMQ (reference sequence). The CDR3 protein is CASSLGGEWVTEAFF. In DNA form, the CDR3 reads TGTGCCAGCAGCTTGGGAGGGGAGTGGGTCACTGAAGCTTTCTTT.

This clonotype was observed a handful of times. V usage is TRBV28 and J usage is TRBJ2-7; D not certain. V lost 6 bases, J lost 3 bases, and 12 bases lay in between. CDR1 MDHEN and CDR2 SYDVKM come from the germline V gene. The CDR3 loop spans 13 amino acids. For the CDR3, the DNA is TGTGCCAGCAGGCCAACAGAGTTCTACGAGCAGTACTTC. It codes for CASRPTEFYEQYF. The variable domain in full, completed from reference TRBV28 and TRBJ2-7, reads DVKVTQSSRYLVKRTGEKVFLECVQDMDHENMFWYRQDPGLGLRLIYFSYDVKMKEKGDIPEGYSVSREKKERFSLILESASTNQTSMYLCASRPTEFYEQYFGPGTRLTVT.

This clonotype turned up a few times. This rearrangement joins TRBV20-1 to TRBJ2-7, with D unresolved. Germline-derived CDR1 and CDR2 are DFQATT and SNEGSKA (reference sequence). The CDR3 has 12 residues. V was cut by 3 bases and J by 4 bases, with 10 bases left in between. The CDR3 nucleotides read TGCAGTGCTAGGAGAGCCCCGTACGAGCAGTACTTC. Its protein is CSARRAPYEQYF.

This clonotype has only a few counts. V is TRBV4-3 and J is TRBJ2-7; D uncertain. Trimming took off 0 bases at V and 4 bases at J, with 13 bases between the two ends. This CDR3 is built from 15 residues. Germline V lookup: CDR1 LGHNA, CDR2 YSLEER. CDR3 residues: CASSQDRGVWYEQYF. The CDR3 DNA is TGCGCCAGCAGCCAAGATCGTGGGGTATGGTACGAGCAGTACTTC.

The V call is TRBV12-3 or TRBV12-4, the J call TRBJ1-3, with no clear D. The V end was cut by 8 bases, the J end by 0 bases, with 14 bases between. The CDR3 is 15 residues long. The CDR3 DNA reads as TGTGCCAGCCCGGTCCGGGCCAACTCTGGAAACACCATATATTTT. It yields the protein CASPVRANSGNTIYF.

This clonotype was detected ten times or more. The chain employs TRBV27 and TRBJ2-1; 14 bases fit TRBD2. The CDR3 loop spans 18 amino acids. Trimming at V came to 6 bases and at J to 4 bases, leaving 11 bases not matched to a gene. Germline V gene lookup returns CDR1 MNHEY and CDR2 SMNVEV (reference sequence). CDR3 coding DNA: TGTGCCAGCAGGCTCTCCGTCGGACTAGCGGGGGGATACAATGAGCAGTTCTTC. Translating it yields CASRLSVGLAGGYNEQFF.

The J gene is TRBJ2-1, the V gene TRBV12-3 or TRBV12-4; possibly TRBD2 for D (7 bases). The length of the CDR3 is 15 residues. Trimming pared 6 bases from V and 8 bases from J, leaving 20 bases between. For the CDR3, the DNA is TGTGCCAGCAGCTTCCCCGGGGGCGGGAGCTATGAGCAGTTCTTC. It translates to CASSFPGGGSYEQFF.

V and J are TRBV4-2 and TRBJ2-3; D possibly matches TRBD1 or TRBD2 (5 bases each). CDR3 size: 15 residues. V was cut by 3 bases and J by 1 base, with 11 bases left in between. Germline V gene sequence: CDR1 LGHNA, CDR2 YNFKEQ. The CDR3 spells CASSQGRKRTDTQYF. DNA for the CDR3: TGTGCCAGCAGCCAGGGACGGAAGCGCACAGATACGCAGTATTTT.

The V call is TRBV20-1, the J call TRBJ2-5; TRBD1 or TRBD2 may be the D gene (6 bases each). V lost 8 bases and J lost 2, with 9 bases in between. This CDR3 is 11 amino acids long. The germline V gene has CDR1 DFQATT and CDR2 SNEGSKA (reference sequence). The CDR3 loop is CSWRGQETQYF. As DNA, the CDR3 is TGCAGTTGGAGGGGGCAAGAGACCCAGTACTTC.

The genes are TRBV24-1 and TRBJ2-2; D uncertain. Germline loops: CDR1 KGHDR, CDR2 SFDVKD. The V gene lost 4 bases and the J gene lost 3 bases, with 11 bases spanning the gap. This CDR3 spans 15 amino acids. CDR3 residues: CATSDPTRDTGELFF. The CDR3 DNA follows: TGTGCCACCAGTGACCCGACTCGGGACACCGGGGAGCTGTTTTTT.

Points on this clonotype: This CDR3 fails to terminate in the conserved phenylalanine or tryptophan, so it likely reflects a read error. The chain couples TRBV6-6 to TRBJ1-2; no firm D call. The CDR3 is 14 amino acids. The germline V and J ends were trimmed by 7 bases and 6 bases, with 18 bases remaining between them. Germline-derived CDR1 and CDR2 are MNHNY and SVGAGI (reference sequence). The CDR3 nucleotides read TGTGCCAGCAAGGAACAGTACCTTGAGGATGGCTACACCCTC. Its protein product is CASKEQYLEDGYTL.

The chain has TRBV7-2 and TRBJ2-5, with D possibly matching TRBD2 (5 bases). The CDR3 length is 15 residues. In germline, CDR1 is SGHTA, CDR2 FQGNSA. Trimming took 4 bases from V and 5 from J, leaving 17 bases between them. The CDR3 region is CASSSVGRVSETQYF. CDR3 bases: TGTGCCAGCAGCTCAGTAGGGAGAGTATCCGAGACCCAGTACTTC.

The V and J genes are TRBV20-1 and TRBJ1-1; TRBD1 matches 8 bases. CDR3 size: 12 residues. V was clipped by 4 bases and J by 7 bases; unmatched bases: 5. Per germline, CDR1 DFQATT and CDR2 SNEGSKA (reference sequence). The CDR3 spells CSAKTGEVEAFF. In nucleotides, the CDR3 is TGCAGTGCTAAGACAGGGGAGGTTGAAGCTTTCTTT.

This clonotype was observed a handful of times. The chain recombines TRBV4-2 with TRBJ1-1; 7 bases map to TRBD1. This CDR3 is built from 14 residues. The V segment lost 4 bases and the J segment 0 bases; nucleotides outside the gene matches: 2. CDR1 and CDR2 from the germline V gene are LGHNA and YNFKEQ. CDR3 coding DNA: TGTGCCAGCAGCCCACAGGGGATGAACACTGAAGCTTTCTTT. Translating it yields CASSPQGMNTEAFF.

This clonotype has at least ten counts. CDR3 in amino acids: CASSPRAENTEAFF. In DNA, the CDR3 is TGTGCCAGCTCACCAAGAGCAGAGAACACTGAAGCTTTCTTT. V usage is TRBV18 and J usage is TRBJ1-1, with no clear D. The CDR3 runs to 14 residues. Looked up from germline, CDR1 is KGHSH and CDR2 is LQKENI. The V gene lost 2 bases and the J gene lost 1 base, with 8 bases spanning the gap.

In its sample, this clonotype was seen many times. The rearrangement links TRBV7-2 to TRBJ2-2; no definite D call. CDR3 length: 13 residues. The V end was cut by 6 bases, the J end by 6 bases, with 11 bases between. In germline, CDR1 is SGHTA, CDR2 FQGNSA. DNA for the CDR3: TGTGCCAGCAGGCCGAATGGTCCCGGGGAGCTGTTTTTT. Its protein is CASRPNGPGELFF. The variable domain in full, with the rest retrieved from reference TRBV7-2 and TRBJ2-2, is GAGVSQSPSNKVTEKGKDVELRCDPISGHTALYWYRQSLGQGLEFLIYFQGNSAPDKSGLPSDRFSAERTGGSVSTLTIQRTQQEDSAVYLCASRPNGPGELFFGEGSRLTVL.

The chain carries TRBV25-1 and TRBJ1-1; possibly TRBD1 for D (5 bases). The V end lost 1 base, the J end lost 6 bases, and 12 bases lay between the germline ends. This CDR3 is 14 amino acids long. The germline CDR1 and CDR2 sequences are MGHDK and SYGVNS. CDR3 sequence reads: CASSELGGTSEAFF. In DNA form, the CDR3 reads TGTGCCAGCAGTGAATTGGGGGGGACCTCTGAAGCTTTCTTT. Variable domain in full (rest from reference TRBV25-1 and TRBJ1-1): EADIYQTPRYLVIGTGKKITLECSQTMGHDKMYWYQQDPGMELHLIHYSYGVNSTEKGDLSSESTVSRIRTEHFPLTLESARPSHTSQYLCASSELGGTSEAFFGQGTRLTVV.